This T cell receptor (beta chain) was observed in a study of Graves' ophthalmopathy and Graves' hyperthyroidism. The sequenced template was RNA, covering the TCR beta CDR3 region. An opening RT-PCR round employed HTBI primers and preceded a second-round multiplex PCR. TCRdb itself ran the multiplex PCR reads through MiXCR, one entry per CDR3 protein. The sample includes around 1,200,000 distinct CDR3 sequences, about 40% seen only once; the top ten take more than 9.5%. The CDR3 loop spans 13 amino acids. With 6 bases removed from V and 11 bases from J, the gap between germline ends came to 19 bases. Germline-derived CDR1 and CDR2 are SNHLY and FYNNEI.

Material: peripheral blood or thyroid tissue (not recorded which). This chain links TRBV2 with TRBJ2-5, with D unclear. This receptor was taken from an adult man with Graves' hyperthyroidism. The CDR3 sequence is CASSYLGEDTQYF. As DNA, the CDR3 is TGTGCCAGCAGCTATCTTGGGGAAGATACGCAGTACTTC.